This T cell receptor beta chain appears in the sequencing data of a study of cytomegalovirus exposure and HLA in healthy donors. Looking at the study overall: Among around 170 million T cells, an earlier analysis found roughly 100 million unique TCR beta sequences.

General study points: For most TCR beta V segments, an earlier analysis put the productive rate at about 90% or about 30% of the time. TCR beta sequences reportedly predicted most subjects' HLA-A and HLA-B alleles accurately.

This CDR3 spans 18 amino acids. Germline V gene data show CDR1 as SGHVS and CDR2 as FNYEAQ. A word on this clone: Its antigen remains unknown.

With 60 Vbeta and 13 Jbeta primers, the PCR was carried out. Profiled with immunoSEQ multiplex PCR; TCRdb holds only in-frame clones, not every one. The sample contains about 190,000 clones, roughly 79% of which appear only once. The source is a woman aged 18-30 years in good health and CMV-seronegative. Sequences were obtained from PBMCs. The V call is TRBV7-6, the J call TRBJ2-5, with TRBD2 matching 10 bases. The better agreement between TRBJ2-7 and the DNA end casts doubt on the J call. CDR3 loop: CASSQGSLAGAGIYEQYF. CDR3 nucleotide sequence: TGTGCCAGCAGCCAAGGGTCCCTAGCGGGAGCGGGGATCTACGAGCAGTACTTC.